Listed below are T cell receptor beta chains from one sample, sequenced in a study of blood T cell repertoires in COVID-19. Assay used: immunoSEQ multiplex PCR; TCRdb lists only in-frame clones, some missing. Found here are about 110,000 clones, 88% of them singletons; the top ten hold 3% to 3.5%. The material sequenced was peripheral blood. The source is a woman in her forties or fifties with acute or convalescent COVID-19. The CDR3 runs from the conserved cysteine through the conserved F or W. Fields, in order: J gene, clone size, D gene, V gene, CDR3 protein, CDR3 DNA. The D gene is left open where the match is weak. Expanded clones are given a class, and other clones once, few, many or no size at all.

J: TRBJ1-2
size: .
D: .
V: TRBV28
CDR3: CASSLNRDYGYTF
DNA: TGTGCCAGCAGTTTAAACAGGGACTATGGCTACACCTTC

J: TRBJ2-7
size: .
D: TRBD2
V: TRBV13
CDR3: CASSSPSGSGEQYF
DNA: TGTGCCAGCAGTTCCCCTAGCGGGAGTGGTGAGCAGTACTTC

J: TRBJ2-5
size: .
D: TRBD2
V: TRBV2
CDR3: CASSHKSSGRAQETQYF
DNA: TGTGCCAGCAGTCATAAATCTAGCGGGAGGGCCCAGGAGACCCAGTACTTC

J: TRBJ2-7
size: .
D: TRBD1
V: TRBV7-2
CDR3: CASSLDFGTGNEQYF
DNA: TGTGCCAGCAGCTTAGATTTCGGGACAGGGAACGAGCAGTACTTC

J: TRBJ2-2
size: .
D: .
V: TRBV5-1
CDR3: CASSPGQATGELFF
DNA: TGCGCCAGCAGTCCGGGACAAGCCACCGGGGAGCTGTTTTTT

J: TRBJ2-7
size: .
D: TRBD2
V: TRBV18
CDR3: CASSQGLGGGNYEQYF
DNA: TGTGCCAGCTCACAGGGCCTCGGGGGAGGGAACTACGAGCAGTACTTC

J: TRBJ1-3
size: .
D: .
V: TRBV2
CDR3: CASSEGRGGNTIYF
DNA: TGTGCCAGCAGTGAAGGCAGGGGTGGAAACACCATATATTTT

J: TRBJ2-2
size: .
D: TRBD2
V: TRBV5-1
CDR3: CASHSGSGTGELFF
DNA: TGCGCCAGCCATAGCGGGAGTGGCACCGGGGAGCTGTTTTTT

J: TRBJ2-5
size: .
D: .
V: TRBV11-3
CDR3: CASSFPGQETQYF
DNA: TGTGCCAGCAGCTTTCCAGGGCAAGAGACCCAGTACTTC

J: TRBJ2-7
size: .
D: .
V: TRBV6-2/TRBV6-3
CDR3: CASSYRTTSSYEQYF
DNA: TGTGCCAGCAGTTACCGCACAACAAGCTCCTACGAGCAGTACTTC

J: TRBJ2-2
size: .
D: .
V: TRBV30
CDR3: CAWSTGPNTGELFF
DNA: TGTGCCTGGAGTACAGGGCCTAACACCGGGGAGCTGTTTTTT

J: TRBJ2-3
size: .
D: TRBD2
V: TRBV24-1
CDR3: CATSDLRAGETDTQYF
DNA: TGTGCCACCAGTGATTTGAGGGCGGGAGAAACAGATACGCAGTATTTT

J: TRBJ2-1
size: once
D: .
V: TRBV5-1
CDR3: CASTRTLGNSYNEQFF
DNA: TGCGCCAGCACCCGGACTCTTGGTAACTCCTACAATGAGCAGTTCTTC

J: TRBJ2-7
size: .
D: .
V: TRBV2
CDR3: CASRRGWTAQSYEQYF
DNA: TGTGCCAGCAGGAGGGGGTGGACCGCGCAATCCTACGAGCAGTACTTC

J: TRBJ2-7
size: .
D: .
V: TRBV6-5
CDR3: CASSWGDYEQYF
DNA: TGTGCCAGCAGTTGGGGGGACTACGAGCAGTACTTC

J: TRBJ1-3
size: .
D: .
V: TRBV6-5
CDR3: CASRENTIYF
DNA: TGTGCCAGCCGCGAAAACACCATATATTTT

J: TRBJ1-2
size: .
D: .
V: TRBV20-1
CDR3: CSASLTASYTF
DNA: TGCAGTGCTAGCCTGACAGCGAGCTACACCTTC

J: TRBJ1-1
size: .
D: .
V: TRBV2
CDR3: CASSRQVNTEAFF
DNA: TGTGCCAGCAGTCGACAGGTGAACACTGAAGCTTTCTTT

J: TRBJ2-1
size: .
D: TRBD2
V: TRBV27
CDR3: CASSRRTSGFYNEQFF
DNA: TGTGCCAGCAGTCGCCGGACTAGCGGATTTTACAATGAGCAGTTCTTC

J: TRBJ2-1
size: .
D: TRBD2
V: TRBV28
CDR3: CASSPGTSGRNEQFF
DNA: TGTGCCAGCAGTCCCGGGACTAGCGGGAGGAATGAGCAGTTCTTC

J: TRBJ2-2
size: .
D: .
V: TRBV11-3
CDR3: CASSTSNAGELFF
DNA: TGTGCCAGCAGCACTAGCAACGCCGGGGAGCTGTTTTTT

J: TRBJ2-2
size: .
D: TRBD1
V: TRBV19
CDR3: CASSTRTRTGLGTGELFF
DNA: TGTGCCAGTAGTACCCGAACCCGGACAGGCCTCGGTACCGGGGAGCTGTTTTTT

J: TRBJ2-7
size: .
D: .
V: TRBV2
CDR3: CASGGEAPRYEQYF
DNA: TGTGCCAGCGGGGGCGAAGCCCCTAGATACGAGCAGTACTTC

J: TRBJ2-3
size: once
D: TRBD2
V: TRBV2
CDR3: CASGRLAVSTDTQYF
DNA: TGTGCCAGCGGACGACTAGCGGTTAGCACAGATACGCAGTATTTT

J: TRBJ1-4
size: .
D: .
V: TRBV5-1
CDR3: CASSLEAPNEKLFF
DNA: TGCGCCAGCTCTCTGGAGGCTCCTAATGAAAAACTGTTTTTT

J: TRBJ2-1
size: .
D: TRBD2
V: TRBV3-1/TRBV3-2
CDR3: CASSPQRLAEPSYNEQFF
DNA: TGTGCCAGCAGCCCTCAGAGACTAGCGGAGCCATCCTACAATGAGCAGTTCTTC

J: TRBJ2-4
size: .
D: .
V: TRBV5-1
CDR3: CASRMDGRGGKNIQYF
DNA: TGCGCCAGCAGGATGGATGGTAGGGGTGGCAAAAACATTCAGTACTTC

J: TRBJ2-7
size: .
D: TRBD1
V: TRBV2
CDR3: CASRGTGSYEQYF
DNA: TGTGCCAGCAGGGGGACAGGATCCTACGAGCAGTACTTC

J: TRBJ1-6
size: .
D: TRBD1
V: TRBV6-5
CDR3: CASSYDRVGSPLHF
DNA: TGTGCCAGCAGTTACGACAGGGTCGGATCACCCCTCCACTTT

J: TRBJ2-7
size: once
D: TRBD2
V: TRBV7-9
CDR3: CASSLAGLQGQYF
DNA: TGTGCCAGCAGCTTAGCGGGACTACAAGGGCAGTACTTC

J: TRBJ2-2
size: .
D: TRBD1
V: TRBV28
CDR3: CASSSSGTGNTGELFF
DNA: TGTGCCAGCAGTTCATCCGGGACAGGGAACACCGGGGAGCTGTTTTTT

J: TRBJ2-1
size: .
D: TRBD2
V: TRBV5-1
CDR3: CASSLGLAGGINEQFF
DNA: TGCGCCAGCAGCTTGGGACTAGCGGGAGGAATTAATGAGCAGTTCTTC

J: TRBJ1-5
size: .
D: .
V: TRBV7-2
CDR3: CASSPGGRRQPQHF
DNA: TGTGCCAGCAGCCCCGGGGGTCGGAGGCAGCCCCAGCATTTT

J: TRBJ1-6
size: .
D: TRBD1
V: TRBV19
CDR3: CASRPDRESSYNSPLHF
DNA: TGTGCCAGTAGGCCTGACAGGGAGAGCTCCTATAATTCACCCCTCCACTTT

J: TRBJ2-2
size: once
D: .
V: TRBV7-9
CDR3: CASSLDSGELFF
DNA: TGTGCCAGCAGCTTAGACTCCGGGGAGCTGTTTTTT

J: TRBJ1-2
size: .
D: TRBD1
V: TRBV28
CDR3: CASSGEGGHGYTF
DNA: TGTGCCAGCAGCGGGGAAGGGGGCCATGGCTACACCTTC

J: TRBJ2-2
size: .
D: .
V: TRBV7-6
CDR3: CASSLVGGELAGELFF
DNA: TGTGCCAGCAGCTTAGTAGGAGGGGAGCTCGCCGGGGAGCTGTTTTTT

J: TRBJ2-7
size: .
D: .
V: TRBV11-2
CDR3: CATRTSYEQYF
DNA: TGTGCCACCCGGACTTCCTACGAGCAGTACTTC

J: TRBJ2-5
size: .
D: TRBD2
V: TRBV9
CDR3: CASSVASGSGETQYF
DNA: TGTGCCAGCAGCGTAGCTAGCGGGAGTGGCGAGACCCAGTACTTC

J: TRBJ1-1
size: .
D: .
V: TRBV7-9
CDR3: CASSFVTATEAFF
DNA: TGTGCCAGCAGCTTTGTAACTGCGACTGAAGCTTTCTTT

J: TRBJ2-7
size: .
D: .
V: TRBV24-1
CDR3: CATSDTAGTYEEQYF
DNA: TGTGCCACCAGTGACACAGCCGGGACATATGAAGAGCAGTACTTC